The clone carrying this T cell receptor beta chain has a handful of counts. Overnight CMV lysate stimulation of fresh PBMCs defined donor CMV status by CD4+ IFNgamma. The CDR3 is made up of 16 amino acids. Germline V gene lookup returns CDR1 SGHVS and CDR2 FQNEAQ. Between the trimmed V and J ends, which lost 5 bases and 5 bases, there was a span of 22 bases. Two oligonucleotides, mixed equimolar, formed the beta constant-region primer covering TRBC1 and TRBC2. Ligated cDNA was amplified by four rounds of PCR with nested alpha and beta constant-region primers and SP2. TCRdb fed the UMI-ligation and nested PCR reads into MiXCR, producing one record per CDR3 protein. The data show tens of thousands of distinct CDR3 sequences, around 9% seen once. The data stem from a study of naive and memory T cell subsets.

The sample comprised central memory CD8+ T cells from blood. The origin of this receptor is a human donor in good health. This rearrangement joins TRBV7-8 to TRBJ2-7, with D perhaps assigned TRBD1 or TRBD2 (7 bases each). CDR3 DNA sequence: TGTGCCAGCAGCCGAAGCAGAGGGGGCGGGAGCCACGAGCAGTACTTC. Protein sequence: CASSRSRGGGSHEQYF.